This is a list of T cell receptor beta chains from one sample in a study of cytomegalovirus exposure and HLA in healthy donors. Using immunoSEQ multiplex PCR, the repertoire was profiled, and TCRdb retains in-frame clones only, with some absent. Of 120,000 or so clones in the sample, about 9.4% were seen once. Input material: PBMCs. Receptors were obtained from a woman between 40 and 50 years old in good health and CMV-seropositive. The CDR3 runs from the conserved cysteine through the conserved F or W.

cdr3_length | j_call | v_call | cdr3_aa
15 | TRBJ2-6 | TRBV18 | CASSTGGSGANVLTF
17 | TRBJ1-2 | TRBV5-1 | CASSLQGAHQGNYGYTF
11 | TRBJ2-3 | TRBV19 | CASSTGDTQYF
14 | TRBJ1-2 | TRBV19 | CASSIGGTGDGYTF
14 | TRBJ1-1 | TRBV9 | CASSVGQGGTEAFF
17 | TRBJ2-3 | TRBV29-1 | CSVKPTSGGALTDTQYF
15 | TRBJ1-2 | TRBV7-9 | CASSKQGSLDYGYTF
15 | TRBJ2-3 | TRBV29-1 | CSVEVAHNPTDTQYF
12 | TRBJ1-2 | TRBV30 | CAWRRTGNGYTF
14 | TRBJ1-4 | TRBV30 | CAWSLSQRREKLFF
15 | TRBJ2-5 | TRBV9 | CASSVGQGAGETQYF
13 | TRBJ2-7 | TRBV7-9 | CASSLAPGAEQYF
13 | TRBJ1-1 | TRBV6-4 | CASSEGGLTEAFF
15 | TRBJ1-2 | TRBV6-5 | CASSYLTDRGDGYTF
15 | TRBJ2-2 | TRBV5-1 | CASSLIASRTGELFF
13 | TRBJ2-2 | TRBV5-4 | CASSYYSTGELFF
15 | TRBJ2-7 | TRBV10-3 | CAISESLDGGYEQYF
15 | TRBJ2-7 | TRBV5-5 | CASSRQGIPAYEQYF
16 | TRBJ1-6 | TRBV18 | CASSPLRQGADSPLHF
13 | TRBJ1-5 | TRBV6-1 | CASSWTGDQPQHF
14 | TRBJ2-5 | TRBV6-1 | CASGGRGLWETQYF
15 | TRBJ1-4 | TRBV5-1 | CASSTGQGRNEKLFF
15 | TRBJ1-5 | TRBV9 | CASSVGWAPNQPQHF
14 | TRBJ2-5 | TRBV2 | CASSGLAGGETQYF
13 | TRBJ2-7 | TRBV18 | CASSQGGNYEQYF
14 | TRBJ1-5 | TRBV27 | CASSYQGFAQPQHF
14 | TRBJ1-1 | TRBV29-1 | CSGTRGLENTEAFF
15 | TRBJ2-7 | TRBV6-1 | CASSVGTGGGYEQYF
16 | TRBJ2-1 | TRBV11-3 | CASSLRAGGLYNEQFF
16 | TRBJ1-5 | TRBV7-9 | CASSLDRQGENQPQHF
14 | TRBJ2-1 | TRBV12-5 | CASGLGIAGNEQFF
16 | TRBJ2-2 | TRBV6-5 | CASSYVAGGGTGELFF
13 | TRBJ1-1 | TRBV7-3 | CASSPSRGTEAFF
14 | TRBJ1-1 | TRBV5-6 | CASSWETGPTEAFF
14 | TRBJ1-2 | TRBV9 | CASSAPTAFYGYTF
19 | TRBJ2-1 | TRBV4-1 | CASSHLGLAGDPSYNEQFF
14 | TRBJ2-7 | TRBV9 | CASSGGANTYEQYF
14 | TRBJ2-7 | TRBV9 | CASSVGTGDYEQYF
15 | TRBJ2-7 | TRBV4-1 | CASSQALLASYEQYF
14 | TRBJ2-5 | TRBV7-6 | CASSLRRGGETQYF
13 | TRBJ2-3 | TRBV19 | CASSSQQGDTQYF
12 | TRBJ2-7 | TRBV6-1 | CASSEPGYEQYF
15 | TRBJ2-2 | TRBV7-8 | CASSLAAGVTGELFF
13 | TRBJ2-7 | TRBV5-1 | CASRTASNYEQYF
14 | TRBJ1-4 | TRBV27 | CASRQDRRYEKLFF
16 | TRBJ1-1 | TRBV30 | CAWSVLNRGRNTEAFF
13 | TRBJ1-2 | TRBV6-5 | CASSTGTNYGYTF
14 | TRBJ2-5 | TRBV6-1 | CATNQGQRQETQYF
13 | TRBJ2-7 | TRBV29-1 | CSVEGGRAHEQYF
14 | TRBJ2-5 | TRBV5-1 | CASSLQSFQETQYF
14 | TRBJ1-1 | TRBV30 | CAWRDRGENTEAFF
13 | TRBJ1-2 | TRBV5-4 | CASSLAEGYGYTF
13 | TRBJ2-7 | TRBV6-6 | CASSYSSGNEQYF
14 | TRBJ1-5 | TRBV7-6 | CASSPTRSNQPQHF
16 | TRBJ2-3 | TRBV19 | CASSIGTGLSTDTQYF
13 | TRBJ1-1 | TRBV11-2 | CASSSGGLLGAFF
15 | TRBJ2-1 | TRBV14 | CASSQNPLGPYAAFF